The 31 T cell receptor beta chains listed next were all sequenced from one sample in a study of cytomegalovirus exposure and HLA in healthy donors. Amplification used 60 Vbeta primers and 13 Jbeta primers. Here immunoSEQ multiplex PCR was the method, and the copy in TCRdb shows in-frame clones only, minus some. This sample yields under 250,000 clones, of which around 83% are seen a single time; roughly 0.24% belongs to the top ten. Sequences were obtained from PBMCs. The receptors originated from a girl aged 2 to 9 in good health and CMV-seronegative.

The table lists this clone with a count of one. This chain links TRBV6-5 with TRBJ2-3; 12 bases fit TRBD2. CDR1 MNHEY and CDR2 SVGAGI come from the germline V gene. The CDR3 covers 15 residues. J gave up 4 bases and V 7 bases, and 6 bases lay outside the gene matches. The CDR3: CASTRLAGAADTQYF. The DNA of the CDR3 is TGTGCCAGCACCAGACTAGCGGGAGCAGCAGATACGCAGTATTTT.

The V and J genes are TRBV6-5 and TRBJ1-1, with D maybe TRBD1 (6 bases). V was trimmed by 2 bases and J by 3 bases, leaving 13 bases between them. The germline gives CDR1 MNHEY, CDR2 SVGAGI. The CDR3 consists of 15 residues. The CDR3 loop reads CASSYTGTLDTEAFF. The DNA of the CDR3 is TGTGCCAGCAGTTACACCGGGACACTCGACACTGAAGCTTTCTTT.

This clone was seen a few times. The rearrangement joins TRBV18 to TRBJ1-1; 10 bases are shared with TRBD1. This CDR3 has 16 residues. The germline V gene has CDR1 KGHSH and CDR2 LQKENI. Losses at the gene ends were 4 bases for V and 5 bases for J; bases not matched to a gene: 10. The DNA for the CDR3 is TGTGCCAGCTCACTGAATCTAGGGACAGGGGAAACTGAAGCTTTCTTT. As protein: CASSLNLGTGETEAFF.

Notes on this clone: The junction and the germline gene differ at one end; a read error may be behind it. V and J are TRBV10-3 and TRBJ2-3, with 8 bases aligning to TRBD2. The germline V gene encodes CDR1 ENHRY and CDR2 SYGVKD. CDR3 length: 13 residues. CDR3 coding DNA: TGTGCCATCAGTGGGACTAGCAAAGATACGCAGTATTTT. Translating gives CAISGTSKDTQYF.

CDR3 sequence reads: CAWSASQRTEAFF. In nucleotides, the CDR3 is TGTGCCTGGAGTGCCTCTCAGCGCACTGAAGCTTTCTTT. This sequence joins TRBV30 and TRBJ1-1; D is uncertain. Germline CDR1 and CDR2: GTSNPN and SVGIG (reference sequence). The CDR3 loop spans 13 amino acids. V lost 1 base to trimming and J lost 4 bases, with 10 bases between them. Variable domain in full (rest from reference TRBV30 and TRBJ1-1): SQTIHQWPATLVQPVGSPLSLECTVEGTSNPNLYWYRQAAGRGLQLLFYSVGIGQISSEVPQNLSASRPQDRQFILSSKKLLLSDSGFYLCAWSASQRTEAFFGQGTRLTVV.

CDR3 nucleotide sequence: TGTGCCAGCAAAAAGTGGAGTATCGCAGATACGCAGTATTTT. This translates into CASKKWSIADTQYF. V usage is TRBV27 and J usage is TRBJ2-3; D call uncertain. This CDR3 has 14 residues. Germline V gene sequence: CDR1 MNHEY, CDR2 SMNVEV (reference sequence). Trimming left V 7 bases short and J 4 bases short, with 15 bases between.

J is TRBJ2-5 and V is TRBV5-1; D remains ambiguous. The last part of the DNA fits TRBJ2-7 better; the J call may be wrong. The germline V gene has CDR1 SGHRS and CDR2 YFSETQ. The CDR3 has 13 residues. The CDR3 loop is CASSLAKSYEQYF. The CDR3 DNA reads TGCGCCAGCAGCTTGGCCAAGAGTTACGAGCAGTACTTC.

This chain links TRBV2 with TRBJ1-5, with 7 bases that match TRBD1. Germline V gene data show CDR1 as SNHLY and CDR2 as FYNNEI. This CDR3 has 15 amino acids. Trimming took 2 bases from V and 1 from J; bases not matched to a gene: 2. CDR3 DNA sequence: TGTGCCAGCAGTGAACAGGACAGGAGCAATCAGCCCCAGCATTTT. As protein: CASSEQDRSNQPQHF.

The rearrangement uses TRBV5-5 and TRBJ1-6; 7 bases are a match to TRBD1. Germline CDR1 reads SGHKS; CDR2 reads YYEKEE (reference sequence). This CDR3 has 14 amino acids. Germline trimming cut 2 bases from V and 10 bases from J; bases unmatched to any gene: 6. Written as DNA, the CDR3 is TGTGCCAGCAGCTTTTCCAGGGGGGAATCACCCCTCCACTTT. Its translation is CASSFSRGESPLHF.

V gene TRBV4-1 combines with J gene TRBJ1-5; D possibly corresponds to TRBD1 (5 bases). V lost 1 base and J 5 bases, leaving 12 bases between the germline ends. The CDR3 totals 15 residues. Germline V gene data show CDR1 as MGHRA and CDR2 as YSYEKL. CDR3 nucleotides: TGCGCCAGCAGCCAAGTAAACAGGCCCGATCAGCCCCAGCATTTT. Amino acids: CASSQVNRPDQPQHF.

This chain joins TRBV19 and TRBJ1-3; 7 bases agree with TRBD1. J lost 2 bases, V lost 10 bases, and 5 bases had no gene match. Germline assignment: CDR1 LNHDA and CDR2 SQIVND (reference sequence). This CDR3 is built from 13 residues. CDR3 in amino acids: CATHQGAGNTIYF. As DNA, the CDR3 is TGTGCCACCCATCAGGGGGCTGGAAACACCATATATTTT.

The chain links TRBV30 to TRBJ1-2; unclear D gene. V lost 1 base to trimming and J lost 7 bases, with 13 bases between them. The CDR3 is 13 residues long. CDR1 and CDR2 from the germline V gene are GTSNPN and SVGIG (reference sequence). The CDR3: CAWSDVLSSGYTF. CDR3 sequence (DNA): TGTGCCTGGAGTGATGTCCTGTCTAGTGGCTACACCTTC.

The chain carries TRBV19 and TRBJ1-5, with D perhaps TRBD1 (6 bases). V was cut by 3 bases and J by 5 bases, with 11 bases left in between. The V gene's germline CDR1 is LNHDA and CDR2 SQIVND (reference sequence). The CDR3 consists of 14 residues. The CDR3 loop reads CASSIPTGHQPQHF. Here the CDR3 DNA reads TGTGCCAGTAGTATCCCGACAGGACATCAGCCCCAGCATTTT.

Concerning this clone: One junction end disagrees with the germline gene, perhaps due to a read error. The chain couples TRBV6-1 to TRBJ2-3, with 9 bases identical to TRBD2. This CDR3 is 13 amino acids long. Germline V gives CDR1 MNHNS, CDR2 SASEGT. The CDR3 nucleotides read TGTGCCAGCAAAGTTGCGGGAGGGCTCAAGCAAGCATTT. Protein: CASKVAGGLKQAF.

V is TRBV21-1 and J is TRBJ1-5; TRBD1 was called by the table and not checked on the DNA. TRBV21-1 is annotated as a pseudogene. The CDR3 length is 18 residues. The CDR3 region is CASSKWKTRGKSNQPQHF. Written as DNA, the CDR3 is TGTGCCAGCAGCAAATGGAAAACCAGGGGGAAGAGCAATCAGCCCCAGCATTTT.

In its sample, this clone was seen a few times. This chain connects TRBV5-1 to TRBJ2-5; D is possibly TRBD2 (7 bases). CDR1 SGHRS and CDR2 YFSETQ come from the germline V gene. Trimming cost V 2 bases and J 0 bases, with 11 bases left between them. The CDR3 is 15 residues long. The CDR3 DNA reads TGCGCCAGCAGCTTAGGGGGGGTCAACCAAGAGACCCAGTACTTC. Translation gives CASSLGGVNQETQYF.

The chain joins TRBV2 to TRBJ2-3; D might be TRBD2 (7 bases). The length of the CDR3 is 15 residues. In germline, CDR1 is SNHLY, CDR2 FYNNEI. Trimming removed 6 bases from V and 2 bases from J, with 15 bases in between. This CDR3 reads CASRLAGATTDTQYF. CDR3 sequence (DNA): TGTGCCAGCAGACTCGCGGGGGCCACCACAGATACGCAGTATTTT.

The chain recombines TRBV2 with TRBJ2-3, with D possibly matching TRBD2 (7 bases). Germline V gene sequence: CDR1 SNHLY, CDR2 FYNNEI. V lost 2 bases and J lost 2, with 17 bases in between. The CDR3 length is 17 residues. CDR3 coding DNA: TGTGCCAGCAGTGAATTCGGGGGGCAGTTGTACACAGATACGCAGTATTTT. Encoded protein: CASSEFGGQLYTDTQYF.

This chain connects TRBV6-6 to TRBJ2-4; D is unclear. Germline V gene lookup returns CDR1 MNHNY and CDR2 SVGAGI (reference sequence). The V gene lost 5 bases and the J gene lost 9 bases, with 14 bases spanning the gap. The CDR3 loop spans 13 amino acids. CDR3 sequence (DNA): TGTGCCAGCAGTCCGGCCCTATCTAGCATTCAGTACTTC. It codes for CASSPALSSIQYF.

The rearrangement links TRBV6-6 to TRBJ1-2; the D gene is possibly TRBD1 (5 bases). The CDR3 is 11 residues long. V dropped 2 bases and J dropped 8 bases, with 6 bases sitting between them. The germline CDR1 and CDR2 sequences are MNHNY and SVGAGI (reference sequence). The CDR3 DNA reads as TGTGCCAGCAGTTACCAGGGAGGCTACACCTTC. The encoded protein is CASSYQGGYTF.

The V call is TRBV11-2, the J call TRBJ2-7; weak D call: TRBD1 (6 bases). The CDR3 is made up of 13 amino acids. Germline assignment: CDR1 SGHAT and CDR2 FQNNGV. The germline V and J ends were trimmed by 4 bases and 5 bases, with 12 bases remaining between them. The DNA for the CDR3 is TGTGCCAGCAGCTCCGGACAGAACAACGAGCAGTACTTC. Amino acids: CASSSGQNNEQYF. The variable domain in full, completed from reference TRBV11-2 and TRBJ2-7, reads EAGVAQSPRYKIIEKRQSVAFWCNPISGHATLYWYQQILGQGPKLLIQFQNNGVVDDSQLPKDRFSAERLKGVDSTLKIQPAKLEDSAVYLCASSSGQNNEQYFGPGTRLTVT.

The genes are TRBV7-3 and TRBJ2-3, with D maybe TRBD1 (6 bases). The V end lost 4 bases, the J end lost 8 bases, and 10 bases lay between the germline ends. The CDR3 sequence is 12 residues long. Germline V gene lookup returns CDR1 SGHTA and CDR2 FQGTGA. The CDR3 DNA sequence: TGTGCCAGCAGCTCGACAGGTGGTACGCAGTATTTT. This sequence encodes CASSSTGGTQYF.

The chain is built from TRBV16 and TRBJ2-5, with a weak D call TRBD2 (6 bases). V lost 1 base to trimming and J lost 2 bases, with 17 bases between them. The germline CDR1 and CDR2 sequences are KGHSY and FQNENV. This CDR3 region has 17 residues. The CDR3 DNA is TGTGCCAGCAGCCAATTACAGCAGGGACTGACACAAGAGACCCAGTACTTC. This gives the protein CASSQLQQGLTQETQYF.

The rearrangement links TRBV30 to TRBJ1-2; D is uncertain. Trimming pared 1 base from V and 2 bases from J, leaving 5 bases between. CDR1 and CDR2 (germline): GTSNPN, SVGIG (reference sequence). The CDR3 totals 12 residues. Here the CDR3 reads CAWSARNYGYTF. CDR3 DNA: TGTGCCTGGAGTGCCAGAAACTATGGCTACACCTTC.

The J gene is TRBJ2-3, the V gene TRBV6-1; 8 positions match TRBD1. J lost 3 bases, V lost 3 bases, and 5 bases had no gene match. This CDR3 comprises 15 residues. Germline CDR1 is MNHNS and CDR2 is SASEGT. The CDR3 sequence is CASSETGVMTDTQYF. As DNA, the CDR3 is TGTGCCAGCAGTGAGACAGGGGTAATGACAGATACGCAGTATTTT.

This rearrangement joins TRBV18 to TRBJ2-3, with 12 bases aligning to TRBD2. The V segment lost 3 bases and the J segment 6 bases; nucleotides outside the gene matches: 10. CDR1 and CDR2 (germline): KGHSH, LQKENI. The CDR3 totals 17 residues. The CDR3 DNA reads as TGTGCCAGCTCACCTCTACTGACTAGCGGGAGTAGGGATACGCAGTATTTT. This encodes CASSPLLTSGSRDTQYF.

This clone has only one observation. The chain couples TRBV11-2 to TRBJ1-2, with D perhaps TRBD1 (6 bases). The CDR3 is 13 residues long. The germline CDR1 and CDR2 sequences are SGHAT and FQNNGV. Trimming took off 4 bases at V and 5 bases at J, with 11 bases between the two ends. This CDR3 is CASSSTGQYGYTF. For the CDR3, the DNA is TGTGCCAGCAGCTCTACAGGGCAGTATGGCTACACCTTC.

The rearrangement uses TRBV18 and TRBJ2-7, with 8 bases identical to TRBD1. In germline, CDR1 is KGHSH, CDR2 LQKENI. The CDR3 has 15 amino acids. The V segment lost 3 bases and the J segment 3 bases; nucleotides outside the gene matches: 7. Written as DNA, the CDR3 is TGTGCCAGCTCACCCTCGGGACAGGCCCTCTACGAGCAGTACTTC. It encodes CASSPSGQALYEQYF.

This clone came up once. V is TRBV23-1 and J is TRBJ2-7, with TRBD1 matching 8 bases. TRBV23-1 is marked as an open reading frame, function uncertain. The CDR3 runs 15 residues. J was trimmed by 2 bases and V by 9 bases; bases with no gene match: 12. The CDR3 reads CASVVKGTGTYEQYF. The DNA of the CDR3 is TGCGCCAGTGTGGTTAAGGGGACAGGTACCTACGAGCAGTACTTC.

The rearrangement links TRBV7-9 to TRBJ1-2; D is undetermined. CDR3 length equals 13 residues. The V gene lost 0 bases and the J gene lost 7 bases, with 9 bases spanning the gap. Germline CDR1 is SEHNR and CDR2 is FQNEAQ (reference sequence). The CDR3 loop is CASSLALASGYTF. The CDR3 DNA is TGTGCCAGCAGCTTAGCGCTGGCTAGTGGCTACACCTTC.

This rearrangement joins TRBV6-5 to TRBJ1-6; 8 bases map to TRBD1. This CDR3 spans 16 amino acids. CDR1 is MNHEY, CDR2 SVGAGI, per germline. The ends lost 0 bases at V and 10 bases at J; junction bases unmatched: 8. For the CDR3, the DNA is TGTGCCAGCAGTTACTCCCGGACAGGGAGGAGGTCACCCCTCCACTTT. It codes for CASSYSRTGRRSPLHF.